The T cell receptor beta chain under discussion was sequenced for a study of neoadjuvant anti-PD-1 for oral cavity cancer. CDR1 is SGHDN and CDR2 is FVKESK in the germline V gene. The ends were cut back, 3 bases at V and 7 bases at J, with 13 bases in the middle. The CDR3 has 13 residues. This table comes from immunoSEQ multiplex PCR, and its TCRdb copy is limited to in-frame clones, with some not included. The repertoire has around 14,000 clones, 55% to 75% of them found once; the top ten carry 3%. Sequenced material: PBMCs, taken before nivolumab (anti-PD-1) treatment. The receptor's source is a person between 35 and 79 years old with oral cavity squamous cell carcinoma. The genes are TRBV14 and TRBJ2-7; no clear D. This CDR3 reads CASSQGNFGEQYF. The CDR3 DNA sequence: TGTGCCAGCAGCCAGGGGAATTTTGGAGAGCAGTACTTC. The entire variable domain, with the rest obtained from reference TRBV14 and TRBJ2-7, is as follows: EAGVTQFPSHSVIEKGQTVTLRCDPISGHDNLYWYRRVMGKEIKFLLHFVKESKQDESGMPNNRFLAERTGGTYSTLKVQPAELEDSGVYFCASSQGNFGEQYFGPGTRLTVT.